This T cell receptor (beta chain) was captured by sequencing in a study of tumor and adjacent non-tumor tissue in lung cancer. Regarding the study as a whole: Tumor tissue had significantly higher TCR diversity than normal lung. Tumor repertoires had a smaller top 100 clone share than normal lung. Patients with more diverse tumor TCRs had worse survival.

TCRbeta libraries were built with three rounds of nested PCR, modified from ARM-PCR. One entry per CDR3 protein, called by TCRdb with MiXCR from the multiplex PCR reads. Of 200,000 to 250,000 distinct CDR3 sequences listed, over 55% were seen once; the top ten hold almost 25%. This sample's RNA came from whole unsorted tissue. Newly diagnosed lung cancer patients had thoracic surgery in China, August–November 2014, without prior chemotherapy. This clonotype showed up just a few times. Its antigen is currently unknown. From germline, CDR1 is MGHRA and CDR2 YSYEKL. The CDR3 totals 16 residues. V lost 4 bases, J lost 4 bases, and 5 bases stayed unmatched.

The sequence was obtained from a man aged 55 to 70 with non-small cell lung cancer. Sequenced material: lung tumor tissue. The chain has TRBV4-1 and TRBJ2-1, with 12 bases that match TRBD2. The CDR3 DNA reads as TGCGCCAGCAGCCCTGGACTAGCGGGACTTTACAATGAGCAGTTCTTC. Protein sequence: CASSPGLAGLYNEQFF.